The 15 T cell receptor beta chains below come from one sample, sequenced in a study of shared clonotypes between healthy human individuals. The method was immunoSEQ multiplex PCR; TCRdb's version includes in-frame clones alone and lacks a portion of them. Of about 1 million clones in the sample, approximately 72% were seen once. Sequencing was done on a sample of memory CD4+ T cells sorted from blood. Subset indicated: CD45RA-negative fraction. These receptor sequences come from a young man in good health.

This sequence joins TRBV7-3 and TRBJ2-2; a weak D match, TRBD2 (5 bases). Trimming pared 5 bases from V and 5 bases from J, leaving 9 bases between. CDR3 length: 13 amino acids. Looked up from germline, CDR1 is SGHTA and CDR2 is FQGTGA. The DNA for the CDR3 is TGTGCCAGCAGCCCTGTAGCGACCGGGGAGCTGTTTTTT. This gives the protein CASSPVATGELFF.

This sequence joins TRBV19 and TRBJ2-3; TRBD2 matches at 8 bases. J was trimmed by 1 base and V by 10 bases; bases with no gene match: 10. CDR1 LNHDA and CDR2 SQIVND come from the germline V gene (reference sequence). The CDR3 covers 15 residues. The CDR3 DNA is TGTGCCACAACCACTAGCGGTGCCCGCACAGATACGCAGTATTTT. Protein sequence: CATTTSGARTDTQYF.

Concerning this clone itself: Other DNA variants within this sample encode the same CDR3. The rearrangement uses TRBV30 and TRBJ1-5; 8 nucleotides line up with TRBD1. J was trimmed by 2 bases and V by 8 bases; bases with no gene match: 5. Germline V lookup: CDR1 GTSNPN, CDR2 SVGIG (reference sequence). The CDR3 totals 13 residues. The CDR3, as DNA: TGTGCCGTCGACAGGGGTGGCAATCAGCCCCAGCATTTT. Translating gives CAVDRGGNQPQHF.

The chain is built from TRBV14 and TRBJ1-1; no clear D. The CDR3 runs 15 residues. The V end was cut by 0 bases, the J end by 5 bases, with 13 bases between. The germline gives CDR1 SGHDN, CDR2 FVKESK. The CDR3 is CASSQDNLRRTEAFF. The CDR3 DNA is TGTGCCAGCAGCCAAGACAACCTCCGGCGGACTGAAGCTTTCTTT.

Notes on this clone: This sample also contains other DNA sequences that code for the same CDR3. This chain uses TRBV18 with TRBJ2-1, with unresolved D. V lost 1 base and J lost 9, with 4 bases in between. The CDR3 runs to 11 residues. CDR1 KGHSH and CDR2 LQKENI come from the germline V gene. This chain's CDR3 is CASSPLGEQFF. The CDR3 DNA is TGTGCCAGCTCACCACTAGGTGAGCAGTTCTTC.

In nucleotides, the CDR3 is TGTGCCTGGACCAACGGTAAAGGGGCCCCCTACGAGCAGTACTTC. Protein: CAWTNGKGAPYEQYF. The V call is TRBV30, the J call TRBJ2-7; D may be TRBD1 (5 bases). The V end was cut by 4 bases, the J end by 2 bases, with 18 bases between. The CDR3 extends over 15 amino acids. Germline V gene data show CDR1 as GTSNPN and CDR2 as SVGIG (reference sequence).

This clone has a single count. The rearrangement uses TRBV18 and TRBJ1-6; 7 nucleotides agree with TRBD1. J was trimmed by 0 bases and V by 5 bases; bases with no gene match: 10. The CDR3 is 18 amino acids. Germline-derived CDR1 and CDR2 are KGHSH and LQKENI. CDR3 sequence (DNA): TGTGCCAGCTCATTTTCCGGGACAGCGAGCTCCTATAATTCACCCCTCCACTTT. Amino acids: CASSFSGTASSYNSPLHF. The variable domain in full, with the rest retrieved from reference TRBV18 and TRBJ1-6, is NAGVMQNPRHLVRRRGQEARLRCSPMKGHSHVYWYRQLPEEGLKFMVYLQKENIIDESGMPKERFSAEFPKEGPSILRIQQVVRGDSAAYFCASSFSGTASSYNSPLHFGNGTRLTVT.

The chain carries TRBV20-1 and TRBJ1-4; possible D gene TRBD1, 6 bases. V was trimmed by 8 bases and J by 8 bases, leaving 12 bases between them. Germline assignment: CDR1 DFQATT and CDR2 SNEGSKA (reference sequence). The CDR3 totals 11 residues. In DNA form, the CDR3 reads TGCAGTACAGGGTGGGCGGAAAAACTGTTTTTT. Translating it yields CSTGWAEKLFF.

The gene calls are TRBV7-8 and TRBJ1-6; 7 positions match TRBD1. The V and J ends lost 6 bases and 0 bases, in that order; junction bases with no gene match: 5. The germline V gene encodes CDR1 SGHVS and CDR2 FQNEAQ. The CDR3 loop spans 16 amino acids. The CDR3 bases are TGTGCCAGCAGACAACAGGGGAGCTCCTATAATTCACCCCTCCACTTT. The encoded protein is CASRQQGSSYNSPLHF.

The gene calls are TRBV10-3 and TRBJ2-2; 7 positions agree with TRBD1. The germline V gene has CDR1 ENHRY and CDR2 SYGVKD. The CDR3 runs 15 residues. With 3 bases clipped from V and 4 bases from J, the junction kept 5 bases outside the gene matches. The CDR3 is CAISELDRATGELFF. CDR3 coding DNA: TGTGCCATCAGTGAATTAGACAGGGCCACCGGGGAGCTGTTTTTT.

The gene calls are TRBV9 and TRBJ2-2, with a tentative D call TRBD1 (6 bases). The length of the CDR3 is 16 residues. The germline V gene encodes CDR1 SGDLS and CDR2 YYNGEE. The V gene lost 4 bases and the J gene lost 4 bases, with 17 bases spanning the gap. For the CDR3, the DNA is TGTGCCAGCAGCCCCACCTCCGGGACACCCACCGGGGAGCTGTTTTTT. It codes for CASSPTSGTPTGELFF.

This clone has more than one count but fewer than ten. The chain carries TRBV10-3 and TRBJ2-3; 7 positions agree with TRBD1. The CDR3 is 14 residues long. The germline V gene has CDR1 ENHRY and CDR2 SYGVKD. Trimming at V came to 0 bases and at J to 7 bases, leaving 4 bases not matched to a gene. The CDR3 bases are TGTGCCATCAGTGAGTCGGGGACAGCATATACGCAGTATTTT. Protein sequence: CAISESGTAYTQYF.

The rearrangement uses TRBV5-6 and TRBJ1-5; 9 bases map to TRBD1. V was clipped by 3 bases and J by 3 bases; unmatched bases: 7. Germline V CDR1 and CDR2: SGHDT, YYEEEE. This CDR3 is 16 amino acids long. The CDR3 is CASSSDRGPHNQPQHF. In DNA form, the CDR3 reads TGTGCCAGCAGCTCGGACAGGGGCCCTCACAATCAGCCCCAGCATTTT.

As concerns this clone: Other nucleotide sequences from this sample produce the same CDR3. This sequence joins TRBV6-1 and TRBJ2-7; D is ambiguous. Germline V lookup: CDR1 MNHNS, CDR2 SASEGT. V was shortened by 4 bases and J by 4 bases, with 8 bases between the two germline ends. CDR3 length equals 12 residues. This CDR3 is CASSASGYEQYF. CDR3 nucleotide sequence: TGTGCCAGCAGTGCTAGTGGATACGAGCAGTACTTC.

The chain uses TRBV6-5 and TRBJ2-1; 7 bases agree with TRBD1. Germline trimming cut 5 bases from V and 2 bases from J; bases unmatched to any gene: 6. Germline lookup yields CDR1 MNHEY and CDR2 SVGAGI. This CDR3 has 15 amino acids. Here the CDR3 reads CASSTTGSPYNEQFF. The CDR3 nucleotides read TGTGCCAGCAGTACGACAGGGAGTCCCTACAATGAGCAGTTCTTC.